The next 10 T cell receptor beta chains were all read from a single sample in a study of CD8 T cells in ankylosing spondylitis. Study-level results: Several highly homologous variants made up a TCR beta motif that seemed to typify ankylosing spondylitis blood.

No antigen has been assigned to these receptors. TCRdb re-derived calls from the 5' RACE reads in MiXCR, one entry per CDR3 protein. This sample has around 490,000 distinct CDR3 sequences, with 5.3% found just once. What was sequenced was blood, either unsorted or a sorted T cell fraction (not recorded which). The receptors derive from a male donor with ankylosing spondylitis.

In its sample, this clonotype was seen many times. This sequence joins TRBV5-5 and TRBJ1-1, with 7 bases lining up with TRBD1. Germline V gives CDR1 SGHKS, CDR2 YYEKEE (reference sequence). The length of the CDR3 is 14 residues. V shed 0 bases and J 6 bases; nucleotides not matched to a gene: 5. CDR3 DNA: TGTGCCAGCAGCTTGGGACAGGGCTTCGCTGAAGCTTTCTTT. It specifies CASSLGQGFAEAFF. Supplemented by reference TRBV5-5 and TRBJ1-1, the full variable domain reads DAGVTQSPTHLIKTRGQQVTLRCSPISGHKSVSWYQQVLGQGPQFIFQYYEKEERGRGNFPDRFSARQFPNYSSELNVNALLLGDSALYLCASSLGQGFAEAFFGQGTRLTVV.

There are many counts of this clonotype. The chain has TRBV12-5 and TRBJ2-5, with D unresolved. The CDR3 is 14 amino acids. The germline V and J ends were trimmed by 1 base and 1 base, with 7 bases remaining between them. Germline CDR1 is LGHNT and CDR2 is FRNRAP. The CDR3 coding sequence is TGTGCTAGTGGTTTGGGGACGATCCAAGAGACCCAGTACTTC. Protein sequence: CASGLGTIQETQYF.

This clonotype was recorded at least ten times. The chain carries TRBV20-1 and TRBJ2-1; TRBD2 aligns across 11 bases. The CDR3 is made up of 14 amino acids. CDR1 and CDR2 (germline): DFQATT, SNEGSKA (reference sequence). V was pared by 4 bases and J by 9 bases, with 8 bases of the junction left unmatched. CDR3 loop: CSAILAGAAGEQFF. CDR3 sequence (DNA): TGCAGTGCTATACTAGCGGGAGCCGCCGGTGAGCAGTTCTTC.

This clonotype was counted a few times. The V and J genes are TRBV14 and TRBJ2-7, with unresolved D. From germline, CDR1 is SGHDN and CDR2 FVKESK. The V end lost 0 bases, the J end lost 3 bases, and 12 bases lay between the germline ends. The CDR3 runs 15 residues. Written as DNA, the CDR3 is TGTGCCAGCAGCCAAGACGCCACCCTCAACTACGAGCAGTACTTC. It specifies CASSQDATLNYEQYF.

The chain combines TRBV10-3 with TRBJ2-5; 9 bases agree with TRBD2. The CDR3 is 14 residues long. Germline CDR1 and CDR2: ENHRY and SYGVKD. The V and J ends lost 4 bases and 5 bases, in that order; junction bases with no gene match: 5. The CDR3 protein is CAISAGLAFETQYF. CDR3 nucleotides: TGTGCCATCAGTGCGGGACTAGCCTTTGAGACCCAGTACTTC.

This clonotype was observed at least ten times. The CDR3, as DNA: TGTGCCAGCAGCCAAGCAGGTCCAGATACGCAGTATTTT. It yields the protein CASSQAGPDTQYF. The chain is built from TRBV14 and TRBJ2-3; the D is unclear. Germline CDR1 is SGHDN and CDR2 is FVKESK. This CDR3 is 13 amino acids long. Trimming shortened V by 1 base and J by 4 bases, and 6 bases separated the two germline ends. The full variable domain, with the rest looked up from reference TRBV14 and TRBJ2-3, is EAGVTQFPSHSVIEKGQTVTLRCDPISGHDNLYWYRRVMGKEIKFLLHFVKESKQDESGMPNNRFLAERTGGTYSTLKVQPAELEDSGVYFCASSQAGPDTQYFGPGTRLTVL.

This clonotype was observed at least ten times. The chain joins TRBV7-8 to TRBJ1-2, with D unresolved. Germline-derived CDR1 and CDR2 are SGHVS and FQNEAQ. This CDR3 has 12 amino acids. V was trimmed by 4 bases and J by 7 bases, leaving 10 bases between them. The CDR3 bases are TGTGCCAGCAGCTCCCGGTGGAGTGGCTACACCTTC. As protein: CASSSRWSGYTF.

This clonotype was picked up many times. The chain recombines TRBV4-3 with TRBJ2-7; weak D call: TRBD1 (5 bases). The V gene's germline CDR1 is LGHNA and CDR2 YSLEER. This CDR3 contains 17 residues. With 0 bases removed from V and 1 base from J, the gap between germline ends came to 16 bases. The CDR3: CASSQDIGAVPSYEQYF. The CDR3 nucleotides read TGCGCCAGCAGCCAAGATATTGGGGCCGTTCCTTCCTACGAGCAGTACTTC.

This clonotype was picked up many times. This chain links TRBV19 with TRBJ2-1; the match to TRBD2 covers 8 bases. The ends lost 5 bases at V and 3 bases at J; junction bases unmatched: 6. Germline V CDR1 and CDR2: LNHDA, SQIVND (reference sequence). The length of the CDR3 is 15 residues. The CDR3 DNA sequence: TGTGCCAGTAGTTCTTCCGGGGGGGGCTACAATGAGCAGTTCTTC. It is translated as CASSSSGGGYNEQFF. Full variable domain (remainder filled in from reference TRBV19 and TRBJ2-1): DGGITQSPKYLFRKEGQNVTLSCEQNLNHDAMYWYRQDPGQGLRLIYYSQIVNDFQKGDIAEGYSVSREKKESFPLTVTSAQKNPTAFYLCASSSSGGGYNEQFFGPGTRLTVL.

The V gene is TRBV5-1, the J gene TRBJ2-5, with D perhaps matching TRBD2 (6 bases). Germline V gene data show CDR1 as SGHRS and CDR2 as YFSETQ. This CDR3 spans 14 amino acids. V was pared by 1 base and J by 2 bases, with 9 bases between. The chain's CDR3 is CASSLKEGQETQYF. The CDR3 DNA is TGCGCCAGCAGCTTGAAGGAGGGGCAAGAGACCCAGTACTTC.